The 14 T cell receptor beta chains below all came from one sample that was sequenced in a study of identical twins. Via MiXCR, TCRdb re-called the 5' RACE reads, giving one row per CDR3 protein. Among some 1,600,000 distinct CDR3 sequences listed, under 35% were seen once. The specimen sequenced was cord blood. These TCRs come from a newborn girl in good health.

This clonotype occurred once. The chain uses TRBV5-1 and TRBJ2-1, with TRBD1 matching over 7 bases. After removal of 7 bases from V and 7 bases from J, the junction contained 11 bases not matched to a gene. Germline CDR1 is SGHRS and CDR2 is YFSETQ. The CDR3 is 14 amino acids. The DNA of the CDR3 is TGCGCCAGCGGCTCAGGACAGGTTCTGAATGAGCAGTTCTTC. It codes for CASGSGQVLNEQFF.

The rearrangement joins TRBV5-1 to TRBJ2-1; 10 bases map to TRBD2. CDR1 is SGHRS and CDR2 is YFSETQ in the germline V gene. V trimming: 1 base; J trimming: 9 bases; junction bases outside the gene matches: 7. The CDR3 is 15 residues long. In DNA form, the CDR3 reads TGCGCCAGCAGCTTGTCAGCGGGGGGGCGATCTGAGCAGTTCTTC. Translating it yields CASSLSAGGRSEQFF. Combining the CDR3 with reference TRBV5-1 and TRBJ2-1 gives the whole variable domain KAGVTQTPRYLIKTRGQQVTLSCSPISGHRSVSWYQQTPGQGLQFLFEYFSETQRNKGNFPGRFSGRQFSNSRSEMNVSTLELGDSALYLCASSLSAGGRSEQFFGPGTRLTVL.

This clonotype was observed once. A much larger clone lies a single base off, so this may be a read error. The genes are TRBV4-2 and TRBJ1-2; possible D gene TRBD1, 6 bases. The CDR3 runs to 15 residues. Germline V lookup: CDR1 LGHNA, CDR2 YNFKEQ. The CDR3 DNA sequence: TGTGCCGGCAGCCAAGACCAGGGGCGCGGGTATGGCTACACCTTC. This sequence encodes CAGSQDQGRGYGYTF.

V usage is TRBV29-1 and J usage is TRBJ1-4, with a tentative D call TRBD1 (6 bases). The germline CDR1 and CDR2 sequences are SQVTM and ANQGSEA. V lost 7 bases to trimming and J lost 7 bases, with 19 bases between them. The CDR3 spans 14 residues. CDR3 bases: TGCAGCGCCCTAGTGCGGGGGGCGATTGAAAAACTGTTTTTT. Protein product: CSALVRGAIEKLFF.

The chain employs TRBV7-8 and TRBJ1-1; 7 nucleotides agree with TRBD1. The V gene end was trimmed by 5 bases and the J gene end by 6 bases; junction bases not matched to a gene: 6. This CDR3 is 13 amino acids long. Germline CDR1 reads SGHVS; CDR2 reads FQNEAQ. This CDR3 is CASSHLDRAEAFF. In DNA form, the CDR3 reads TGTGCCAGCAGCCATCTCGACAGGGCTGAAGCTTTCTTT.

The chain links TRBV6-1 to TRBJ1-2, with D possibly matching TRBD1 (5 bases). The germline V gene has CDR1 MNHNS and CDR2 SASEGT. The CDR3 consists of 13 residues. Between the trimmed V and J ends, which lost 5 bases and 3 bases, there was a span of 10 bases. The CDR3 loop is CASSLQVYYGYTF. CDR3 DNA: TGTGCCAGCAGTTTACAGGTTTACTATGGCTACACCTTC.

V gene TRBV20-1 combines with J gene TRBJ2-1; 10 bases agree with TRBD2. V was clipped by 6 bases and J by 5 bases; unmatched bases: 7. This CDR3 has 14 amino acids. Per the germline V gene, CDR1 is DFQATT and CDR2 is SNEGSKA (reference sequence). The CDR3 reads CSALLAGANNEQFF. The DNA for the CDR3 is TGCAGTGCCCTTCTAGCGGGGGCAAACAATGAGCAGTTCTTC.

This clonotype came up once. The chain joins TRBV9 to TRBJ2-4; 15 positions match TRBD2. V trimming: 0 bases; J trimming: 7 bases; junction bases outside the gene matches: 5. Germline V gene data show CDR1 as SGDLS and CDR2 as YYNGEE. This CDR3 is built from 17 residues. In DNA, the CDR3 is TGTGCCAGCAGCGTAGGGACTAGCGGGGGGGCCGGCAACATTCAGTACTTC. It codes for CASSVGTSGGAGNIQYF.

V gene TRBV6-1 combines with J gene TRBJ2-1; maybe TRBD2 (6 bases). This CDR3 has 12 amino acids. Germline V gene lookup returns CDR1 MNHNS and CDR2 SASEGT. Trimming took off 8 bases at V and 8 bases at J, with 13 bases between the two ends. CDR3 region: CASRDFADEQFF. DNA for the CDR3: TGTGCCAGCCGGGACTTTGCTGATGAGCAGTTCTTC.

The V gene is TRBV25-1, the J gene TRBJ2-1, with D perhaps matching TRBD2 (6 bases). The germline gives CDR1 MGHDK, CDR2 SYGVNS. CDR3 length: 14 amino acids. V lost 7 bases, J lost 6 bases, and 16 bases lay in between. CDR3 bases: TGTGCCAGCAACCACGATATGGGGGGCAATGAGCAGTTCTTC. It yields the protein CASNHDMGGNEQFF. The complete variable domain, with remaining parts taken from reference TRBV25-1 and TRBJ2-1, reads EADIYQTPRYLVIGTGKKITLECSQTMGHDKMYWYQQDPGMELHLIHYSYGVNSTEKGDLSSESTVSRIRTEHFPLTLESARPSHTSQYLCASNHDMGGNEQFFGPGTRLTVL.

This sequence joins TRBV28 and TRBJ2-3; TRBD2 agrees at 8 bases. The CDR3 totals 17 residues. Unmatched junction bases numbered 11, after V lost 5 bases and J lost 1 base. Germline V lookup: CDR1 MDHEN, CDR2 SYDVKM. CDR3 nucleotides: TGTGCCAGCAGTCGTAGACTAAGCGGGAGCCGCACAGATACGCAGTATTTT. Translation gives CASSRRLSGSRTDTQYF.

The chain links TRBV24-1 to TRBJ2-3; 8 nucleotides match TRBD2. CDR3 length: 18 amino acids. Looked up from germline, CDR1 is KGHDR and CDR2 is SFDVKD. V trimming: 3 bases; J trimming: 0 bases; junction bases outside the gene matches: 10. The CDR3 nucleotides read TGTGCCACCAGTGATCCCTCTATAGCGGGGACTAGCACAGATACGCAGTATTTT. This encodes CATSDPSIAGTSTDTQYF.

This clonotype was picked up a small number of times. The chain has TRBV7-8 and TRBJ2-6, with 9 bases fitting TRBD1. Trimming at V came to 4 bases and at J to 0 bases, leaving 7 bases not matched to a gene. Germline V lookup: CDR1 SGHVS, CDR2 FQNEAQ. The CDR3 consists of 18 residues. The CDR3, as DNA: TGTGCCAGCAGCTCCTGGACAGGGGACTACTCTGGGGCCAACGTCCTGACTTTC. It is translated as CASSSWTGDYSGANVLTF.

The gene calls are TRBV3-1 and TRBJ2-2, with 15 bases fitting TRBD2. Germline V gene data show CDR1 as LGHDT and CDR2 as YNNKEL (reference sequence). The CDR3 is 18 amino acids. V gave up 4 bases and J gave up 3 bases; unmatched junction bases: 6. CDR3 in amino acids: CASSPGLAGGLDTGELFF. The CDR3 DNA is TGTGCCAGCAGCCCCGGACTAGCGGGGGGGCTAGACACCGGGGAGCTGTTTTTT.